The rows below give T cell receptor beta chains drawn from one sample of a study of OX40 agonist ivuxolimab in advanced cancers. The assay was immunoSEQ multiplex PCR, and TCRdb's table has in-frame clones only and misses some. Of roughly 49,000 clones detected, roughly 86% appear once; the ten largest clones hold roughly 3.6%. This specimen consisted of CD4+ or CD8+ T cells sorted from blood, obtained in a trial of the OX40 agonist ivuxolimab. The receptors shown here come from an adult with an advanced solid tumor such as melanoma, head and neck, liver or kidney cancer. CDR3s include the opening cysteine and the closing phenylalanine or tryptophan. D genes are given only for firm matches.

cdr3_nt cdr3_aa v_call d_call j_call
TGTGCCAGCGAACAGGGTGACTATGGCTACACCTTC CASEQGDYGYTF TRBV6-5 - TRBJ1-2
TGTGCCATCAGTTACAGTGGTCAGGATGGCTACACCTTC CAISYSGQDGYTF TRBV10-3 - TRBJ1-2
TGTGCCAGCAGCTTTATGACTAGCGGGAGAAACACCGGGGAGCTGTTTTTT CASSFMTSGRNTGELFF TRBV13 TRBD2 TRBJ2-2
TGTGCCAGCAGAGGGACGTTAACCAGAACGCAGTATTTT CASRGTLTRTQYF TRBV2 - TRBJ2-3
TGTGCCAGCAGGGGGACGTATAATTCACCCCTCCACTTT CASRGTYNSPLHF TRBV28 - TRBJ1-6
TGTGCCAGCAGTGAATTGGGAGATCACACCGGGGAGCTGTTTTTT CASSELGDHTGELFF TRBV2 - TRBJ2-2
TGTGCCGGAAGACAGATGAACACCGGGGAGCTGTTTTTT CAGRQMNTGELFF TRBV10-3 - TRBJ2-2
TGTGCCAGCAGCACGGCTAATAATTACAATTCACCCCTCCACTTT CASSTANNYNSPLHF TRBV5-4 - TRBJ1-6
TGTGCCTGGAGTGGGGGACAGGGGGCGACCGAGCAGTACTTC CAWSGGQGATEQYF TRBV30 TRBD1 TRBJ2-7
TGTGCCAGCGGGAGACCGGATAGAAGGGAAAAACTGTTTTTT CASGRPDRREKLFF TRBV7-3 - TRBJ1-4
TGTGCCAGCAGTTTTCGGGGCTTCACCATAAGGGGGGCCAACGTCCTGACTTTC CASSFRGFTIRGANVLTF TRBV28 - TRBJ2-6
TGTGCCAGCAGCTTCCGGGGCGGACCCTACGAGCAGTACTTC CASSFRGGPYEQYF TRBV5-4 - TRBJ2-7